Below are 27 T cell receptor beta chains sequenced from a single sample in a study of T-cell memory formation after mild COVID-19. TCRdb analysed the 5' RACE reads with MiXCR anew, one entry per CDR3 protein. The sample shows 270,000 or so distinct CDR3 sequences, 15% to 20% of them seen only once. Sequenced sample: PBMCs or a T cell subset sorted from them (not recorded which). The receptors stem from a man aged 18 to 35 who had mild COVID-19 (a few samples of this study predate the infection). Cell type and time point are not known.

This clonotype was observed a few times. V and J are TRBV4-2 and TRBJ2-7; 8 nucleotides agree with TRBD1. CDR3 length: 15 residues. Looked up from germline, CDR1 is LGHNA and CDR2 is YNFKEQ. Trimming cost V 1 base and J 3 bases; bases outside gene matches: 5. CDR3 residues: CASSQGLGQGYEQYF. CDR3 nucleotides: TGTGCCAGCAGCCAAGGCTTAGGACAGGGCTACGAGCAGTACTTC.

V gene TRBV7-8 combines with J gene TRBJ2-2, with 8 bases matching TRBD1. The germline V gene encodes CDR1 SGHVS and CDR2 FQNEAQ. The trim removed 2 bases at V and 3 bases at J, leaving 5 bases unmatched. This CDR3 contains 16 residues. The CDR3 region is CASSLSDRADTGELFF. CDR3 DNA sequence: TGTGCCAGCAGCTTATCGGACAGGGCGGACACCGGGGAGCTGTTTTTT.

This clonotype was seen a handful of times. J is TRBJ1-2 and V is TRBV5-1; perhaps TRBD1 as D (6 bases). Germline loops: CDR1 SGHRS, CDR2 YFSETQ. This CDR3 has 14 amino acids. Trimming shortened V by 3 bases and J by 10 bases, and 19 bases separated the two germline ends. Here the CDR3 DNA reads TGCGCCAGCAGCTCTGGATCAGGGGCGAATGACTACACCTTC. Protein product: CASSSGSGANDYTF.

This clonotype was recorded a few times. The chain links TRBV14 to TRBJ1-6; D unresolved. Between the trimmed V and J ends, which lost 1 base and 5 bases, there was a span of 6 bases. Germline V gene lookup returns CDR1 SGHDN and CDR2 FVKESK. The CDR3 consists of 14 residues. CDR3 DNA sequence: TGTGCCAGCAGCCAAGGCAGAGATAATTCACCCCTCCACTTT. Residues: CASSQGRDNSPLHF.

This clonotype was seen ten or more times. The rearrangement uses TRBV4-1 and TRBJ2-3; no firm D call. Per the germline V gene, CDR1 is MGHRA and CDR2 is YSYEKL. The ends were cut back, 0 bases at V and 3 bases at J, with 10 bases in the middle. The CDR3 is made up of 15 amino acids. CDR3 DNA sequence: TGCGCCAGCAGCCAAGACCCCCACGGTACAGATACGCAGTATTTT. Its translation is CASSQDPHGTDTQYF.

This clonotype was seen only a few times. The chain uses TRBV6-5 and TRBJ1-5; 9 bases are a match to TRBD1. The ends lost 3 bases at V and 8 bases at J; junction bases unmatched: 5. The length of the CDR3 is 14 residues. The germline CDR1 and CDR2 sequences are MNHEY and SVGAGI. The CDR3 reads CASSYSTGGEPQHF. The CDR3 DNA follows: TGTGCCAGCAGTTATTCGACAGGGGGAGAGCCCCAGCATTTT.

J is TRBJ1-6 and V is TRBV20-1, with 11 bases lining up with TRBD1. The V gene's germline CDR1 is DFQATT and CDR2 SNEGSKA (reference sequence). The J segment lost 7 bases and the V segment lost 6 bases, leaving 14 bases of the junction unmatched. This CDR3 is 17 amino acids long. CDR3 region: CSAYRTGGAVGNSPLHF. DNA of the CDR3: TGCAGTGCATACAGGACAGGGGGCGCGGTTGGAAATTCACCCCTCCACTTT.

The chain uses TRBV6-2 or TRBV6-3 and TRBJ2-1; a weak D match, TRBD2 (5 bases). The CDR3 is 13 residues long. The V and J ends lost 4 bases and 3 bases respectively, with 7 bases between them. The germline CDR1 and CDR2 sequences are MNHEY and SVGEGT. The CDR3 DNA reads TGTGCCAGCAGTTGGGAGTTCTACAATGAGCAGTTCTTC. Translated, it gives CASSWEFYNEQFF.

The chain recombines TRBV13 with TRBJ2-5, with D possibly TRBD2 on 5 matching bases. This CDR3 comprises 14 residues. V was trimmed by 4 bases and J by 5 bases, leaving 14 bases between them. The germline V gene encodes CDR1 PRHDT and CDR2 FYEKMQ (reference sequence). The DNA for the CDR3 is TGTGCCAGCAGCTCATTAGGGTCGGGGGAGACCCAGTACTTC. Translation: CASSSLGSGETQYF.

The rearrangement joins TRBV4-3 to TRBJ2-7; D may be TRBD1 (6 bases). The CDR3 has 16 amino acids. Trimming cost V 0 bases and J 1 base, with 13 bases left between them. Germline assignment: CDR1 LGHNA and CDR2 YSLEER. The CDR3 region has the DNA TGCGCCAGCAGCCAAGAAACGGACAGATATTCCTACGAGCAGTACGTC. This codes for CASSQETDRYSYEQYV.

The gene calls are TRBV19 and TRBJ1-2, with 12 nucleotides matching TRBD1. The CDR3 sequence is 17 residues long. V lost 5 bases, J lost 6 bases, and 13 bases stayed unmatched. CDR1 is LNHDA and CDR2 is SQIVND in the germline V gene (reference sequence). CDR3 region: CASSLLGQGARRDGYTF. The CDR3 DNA reads as TGTGCCAGTAGTCTCCTGGGACAGGGGGCGCGGAGGGATGGCTACACCTTC.

The chain uses TRBV24-1 and TRBJ2-1; D remains unclear. The germline gives CDR1 KGHDR, CDR2 SFDVKD. This CDR3 has 13 amino acids. Deletions cut 5 bases from V and 7 bases from J, with 11 bases between. The CDR3 reads CATSGASINEQFF. Written as DNA, the CDR3 is TGTGCCACCAGTGGCGCCTCCATAAATGAGCAGTTCTTC.

This clonotype was counted between two and nine times. CDR3 sequence: CASIGGYSNQPQHF. In DNA form, the CDR3 reads TGTGCCAGCATCGGCGGCTATAGCAATCAGCCCCAGCATTTT. The V gene is TRBV28, the J gene TRBJ1-5; D remains ambiguous. This CDR3 region has 14 residues. The germline CDR1 and CDR2 sequences are MDHEN and SYDVKM. Trimming left V 7 bases short and J 0 bases short, with 10 bases between.

This chain joins TRBV4-1 and TRBJ1-5; no clear D. Looked up from germline, CDR1 is MGHRA and CDR2 is YSYEKL. The CDR3 consists of 12 residues. V lost 1 base, J lost 9 bases, and 7 bases lay in between. CDR3 amino acids: CASSQALGPQHF. The CDR3 DNA follows: TGCGCCAGCAGCCAAGCCCTGGGGCCCCAGCATTTT.

A few counts support this clonotype. V usage is TRBV5-1 and J usage is TRBJ2-6; no reliable D call. The V gene's germline CDR1 is SGHRS and CDR2 YFSETQ. This CDR3 has 15 amino acids. Trimming left V 3 bases short and J 3 bases short, with 10 bases between. This CDR3 is CASSSNSNGANVLTF. In DNA, the CDR3 is TGCGCCAGCAGCTCGAACTCGAATGGGGCCAACGTCCTGACTTTC.

This clonotype has just a few counts. This rearrangement joins TRBV7-9 to TRBJ1-2, with a possible D match to TRBD1 (5 bases). The germline V gene encodes CDR1 SEHNR and CDR2 FQNEAQ (reference sequence). The CDR3 covers 17 residues. Trimming removed 7 bases at V and 3 bases at J, with 24 bases between. The chain's CDR3 is CASIDTLRGPYHYGYTF. The DNA for the CDR3 is TGTGCCAGCATTGATACTCTCCGGGGCCCGTACCACTATGGCTACACCTTC.

In its sample, this clonotype was seen a few times. V and J are TRBV7-2 and TRBJ2-5, with a tentative D call TRBD2 (5 bases). This CDR3 region has 15 residues. Germline V CDR1 and CDR2: SGHTA, FQGNSA. V dropped 6 bases and J dropped 4 bases, with 18 bases sitting between them. The CDR3 nucleotides are TGTGCCAGCAGTCCGGCCGTTCCGGGGAGAGAGACCCAGTACTTC. It yields the protein CASSPAVPGRETQYF.

This clonotype has more than one count but fewer than ten. The chain carries TRBV20-1 and TRBJ1-6, with D possibly being TRBD1 (5 bases). V lost 2 bases and J lost 7, with 15 bases in between. This CDR3 spans 15 amino acids. Germline assignment: CDR1 DFQATT and CDR2 SNEGSKA (reference sequence). DNA of the CDR3: TGCAGTGCTAGACTCACAGGCAGAGGGAATTCACCCCTCCACTTT. This gives the protein CSARLTGRGNSPLHF.

This clonotype has just a few counts. This chain joins TRBV20-1 and TRBJ2-5; D may be TRBD2 (5 bases). The V and J ends lost 7 bases and 1 base respectively, with 13 bases between them. From germline, CDR1 is DFQATT and CDR2 SNEGSKA (reference sequence). The CDR3 runs 13 residues. The CDR3 DNA reads as TGCAGTGTTACTAGACACCTCCAAGAGACCCAGTACTTC. Translation: CSVTRHLQETQYF.

The CDR3 sequence is CASSVELWGHWRGTQYF. CDR3 bases: TGTGCCAGCAGCGTAGAATTATGGGGACATTGGAGAGGTACGCAGTATTTT. V is TRBV9 and J is TRBJ2-3; a weak D match, TRBD1 (6 bases). Germline V gene lookup returns CDR1 SGDLS and CDR2 YYNGEE. Trimming removed 0 bases at V and 8 bases at J, with 22 bases between. The CDR3 spans 17 residues.

The chain recombines TRBV23-1 with TRBJ2-7; the match to TRBD2 covers 9 bases. TRBV23-1 is an ORF for which the function is uncertain. The CDR3 is made up of 18 amino acids. V was pared by 0 bases and J by 2 bases, with 11 bases of the junction left unmatched. The CDR3 sequence is CASSQSCPSGAHAYEQYV. Written as DNA, the CDR3 is TGCGCCAGCAGTCAATCATGCCCTAGCGGGGCGCACGCCTACGAGCAGTACGTC.

This clonotype has more than one count but fewer than ten. The gene calls are TRBV12-3 or TRBV12-4 and TRBJ1-2; maybe TRBD1 (6 bases). The V end was cut by 6 bases, the J end by 4 bases, with 12 bases between. The CDR3 contains 13 residues. The CDR3 reads CASRRDRSYGYTF. DNA for the CDR3: TGTGCCAGCAGACGAGACAGGAGCTATGGCTACACCTTC.

This clonotype came up a few times. V usage is TRBV6-5 and J usage is TRBJ1-6; D is uncertain. CDR1 and CDR2 from the germline V gene are MNHEY and SVGAGI. The CDR3 contains 13 residues. V was shortened by 1 base and J by 10 bases, with 8 bases between the two germline ends. In DNA form, the CDR3 reads TGTGCCAGCAGTTACTGGGGTGGATCACCCCTCCACTTT. It encodes CASSYWGGSPLHF.

V gene TRBV9 combines with J gene TRBJ2-1; D is unresolved. V dropped 0 bases and J dropped 0 bases, with 10 bases sitting between them. The CDR3 runs 16 residues. Germline V lookup: CDR1 SGDLS, CDR2 YYNGEE. The CDR3 reads CASSVAFGASYNEQFF. CDR3 DNA: TGTGCCAGCAGCGTAGCTTTCGGCGCCTCCTACAATGAGCAGTTCTTC.

The genes are TRBV7-3 and TRBJ1-5; 8 bases align to TRBD1. The CDR3 has 16 residues. Trimming removed 4 bases from V and 5 bases from J; junction bases left unmatched: 10. CDR1 is SGHTA, CDR2 FQGTGA, per germline. In nucleotides, the CDR3 is TGTGCCAGCAGCTCCCCGGGACAGGTCCGGGATCAGCCCCAGCATTTT. It encodes CASSSPGQVRDQPQHF.

This clonotype came up a few times. V usage is TRBV27 and J usage is TRBJ2-4; 7 bases line up with TRBD2. Germline CDR1 reads MNHEY; CDR2 reads SMNVEV (reference sequence). The CDR3 runs 13 residues. The trim removed 3 bases at V and 14 bases at J, leaving 10 bases unmatched. In nucleotides, the CDR3 is TGTGCCAGCAGTTTTTCTCCCCGGGACTATAAGTACTTC. It is translated as CASSFSPRDYKYF.

This clonotype has just a few counts. CDR3 nucleotide sequence: TGTGCCAGCAGCTTAAGTTCCTTCCCGGGACGGATCTACGAGCAGTACTTC. Protein product: CASSLSSFPGRIYEQYF. The gene calls are TRBV7-9 and TRBJ2-7, with D perhaps assigned TRBD1 or TRBD2 (5 bases each). The V and J ends lost 2 bases and 3 bases respectively, with 20 bases between them. CDR3 length equals 17 residues. The germline CDR1 and CDR2 sequences are SEHNR and FQNEAQ (reference sequence). Combining the CDR3 with reference TRBV7-9 and TRBJ2-7 gives the whole variable domain DTGVSQNPRHKITKRGQNVTFRCDPISEHNRLYWYRQTLGQGPEFLTYFQNEAQLEKSRLLSDRFSAERPKGSFSTLEIQRTEQGDSAMYLCASSLSSFPGRIYEQYFGPGTRLTVT.